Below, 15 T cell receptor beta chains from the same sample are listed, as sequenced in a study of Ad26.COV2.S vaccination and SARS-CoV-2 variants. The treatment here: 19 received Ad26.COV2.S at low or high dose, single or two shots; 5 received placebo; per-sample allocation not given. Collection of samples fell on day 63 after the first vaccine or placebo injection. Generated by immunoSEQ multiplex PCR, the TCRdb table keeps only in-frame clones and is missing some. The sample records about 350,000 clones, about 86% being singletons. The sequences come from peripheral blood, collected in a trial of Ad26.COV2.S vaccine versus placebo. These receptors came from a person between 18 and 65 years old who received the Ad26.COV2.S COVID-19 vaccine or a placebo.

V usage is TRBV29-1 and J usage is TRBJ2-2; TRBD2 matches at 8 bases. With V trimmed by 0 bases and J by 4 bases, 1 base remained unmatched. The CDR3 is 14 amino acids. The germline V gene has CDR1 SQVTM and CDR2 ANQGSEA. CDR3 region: CSVEELAATGELFF. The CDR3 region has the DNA TGCAGCGTTGAAGAACTAGCGGCCACCGGGGAGCTGTTTTTT.

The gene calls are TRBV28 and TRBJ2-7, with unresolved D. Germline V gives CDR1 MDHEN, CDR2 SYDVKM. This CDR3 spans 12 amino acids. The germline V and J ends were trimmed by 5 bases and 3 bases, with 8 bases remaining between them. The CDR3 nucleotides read TGTGCCAGCAGTCCCCAGGTCTACGAGCAGTACTTC. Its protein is CASSPQVYEQYF.

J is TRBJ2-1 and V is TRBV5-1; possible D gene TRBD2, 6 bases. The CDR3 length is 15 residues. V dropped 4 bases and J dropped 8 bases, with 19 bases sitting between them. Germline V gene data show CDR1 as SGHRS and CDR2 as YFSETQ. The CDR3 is CASSLGGGELYEQFF. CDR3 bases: TGCGCCAGCAGCCTCGGCGGCGGGGAGCTATATGAGCAGTTCTTC.

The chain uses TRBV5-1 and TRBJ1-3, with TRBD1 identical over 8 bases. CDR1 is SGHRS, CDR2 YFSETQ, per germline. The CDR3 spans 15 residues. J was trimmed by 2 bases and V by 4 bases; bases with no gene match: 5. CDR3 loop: CASSHGQGAGNTIYF. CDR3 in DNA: TGCGCCAGCAGCCATGGACAGGGTGCTGGAAACACCATATATTTT.

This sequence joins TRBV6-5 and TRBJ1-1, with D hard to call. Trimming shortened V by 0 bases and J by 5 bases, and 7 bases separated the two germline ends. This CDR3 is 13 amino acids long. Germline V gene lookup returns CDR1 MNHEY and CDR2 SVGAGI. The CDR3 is CASSYSDRTEAFF. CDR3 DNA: TGTGCCAGCAGTTACTCGGACCGGACTGAAGCTTTCTTT.

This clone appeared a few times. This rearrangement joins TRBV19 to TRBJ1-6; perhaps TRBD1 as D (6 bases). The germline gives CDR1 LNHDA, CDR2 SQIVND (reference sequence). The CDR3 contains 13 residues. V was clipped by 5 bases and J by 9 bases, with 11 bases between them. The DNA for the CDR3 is TGTGCCAGTAGTTTGGCAGGGGTTTCACCCCTCCACTTT. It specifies CASSLAGVSPLHF.

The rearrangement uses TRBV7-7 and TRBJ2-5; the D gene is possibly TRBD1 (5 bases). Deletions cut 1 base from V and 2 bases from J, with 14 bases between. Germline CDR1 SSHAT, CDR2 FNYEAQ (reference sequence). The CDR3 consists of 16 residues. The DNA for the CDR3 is TGTGCCAGCAGCTTAGGGGTGCAGGGTTTTCAAGAGACCCAGTACTTC. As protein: CASSLGVQGFQETQYF.

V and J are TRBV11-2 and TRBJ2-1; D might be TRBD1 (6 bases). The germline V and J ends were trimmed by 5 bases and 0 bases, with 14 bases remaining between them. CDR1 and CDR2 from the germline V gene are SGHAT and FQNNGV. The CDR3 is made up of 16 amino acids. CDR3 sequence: CASSVRRTASYNEQFF. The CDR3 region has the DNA TGTGCCAGCAGCGTGCGAAGGACAGCCTCCTACAATGAGCAGTTCTTC.

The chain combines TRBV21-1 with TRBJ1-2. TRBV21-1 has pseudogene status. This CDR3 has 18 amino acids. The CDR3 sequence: CASSKATGRGSLSIGYTF. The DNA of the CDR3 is TGTGCCAGCAGCAAAGCCACGGGACGGGGCAGTCTTTCTATTGGCTACACCTTC.

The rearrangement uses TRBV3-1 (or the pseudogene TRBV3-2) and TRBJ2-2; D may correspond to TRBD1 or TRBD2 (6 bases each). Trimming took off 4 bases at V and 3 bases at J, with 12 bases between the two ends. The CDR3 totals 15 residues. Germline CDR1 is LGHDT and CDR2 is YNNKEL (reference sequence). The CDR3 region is CASSPPGADTGELFF. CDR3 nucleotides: TGTGCCAGCAGCCCCCCGGGGGCCGACACCGGGGAGCTGTTTTTT.

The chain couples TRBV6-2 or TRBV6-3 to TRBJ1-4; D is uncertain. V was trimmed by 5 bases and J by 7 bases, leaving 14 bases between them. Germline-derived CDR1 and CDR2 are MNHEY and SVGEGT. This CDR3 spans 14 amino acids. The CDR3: CASSPIAAGEKLFF. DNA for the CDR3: TGTGCCAGCAGTCCCATTGCGGCGGGTGAAAAACTGTTTTTT.

The CDR3 DNA is TGTGCCAGCAGCTTGGGGGCAGGAATAATCAGCTCCTATAATTCACCCCTCCACTTT. It yields the protein CASSLGAGIISSYNSPLHF. The V and J genes are TRBV5-6 and TRBJ1-6; no clear D. Trimming took off 0 bases at V and 0 bases at J, with 16 bases between the two ends. CDR1 is SGHDT and CDR2 is YYEEEE in the germline V gene. This CDR3 is built from 19 residues.

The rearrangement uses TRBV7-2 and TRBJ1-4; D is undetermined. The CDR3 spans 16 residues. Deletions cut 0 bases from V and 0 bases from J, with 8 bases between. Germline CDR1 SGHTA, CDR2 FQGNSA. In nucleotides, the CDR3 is TGTGCCAGCAGCTTAGCTCCGGCCCCAACTAATGAAAAACTGTTTTTT. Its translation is CASSLAPAPTNEKLFF.

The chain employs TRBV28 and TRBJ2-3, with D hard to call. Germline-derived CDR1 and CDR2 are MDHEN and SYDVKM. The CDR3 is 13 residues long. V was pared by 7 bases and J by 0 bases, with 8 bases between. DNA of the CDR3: TGTGCCAGCACCACCCCCAGCACAGATACGCAGTATTTT. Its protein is CASTTPSTDTQYF. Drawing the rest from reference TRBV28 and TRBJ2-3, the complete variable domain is DVKVTQSSRYLVKRTGEKVFLECVQDMDHENMFWYRQDPGLGLRLIYFSYDVKMKEKGDIPEGYSVSREKKERFSLILESASTNQTSMYLCASTTPSTDTQYFGPGTRLTVL.

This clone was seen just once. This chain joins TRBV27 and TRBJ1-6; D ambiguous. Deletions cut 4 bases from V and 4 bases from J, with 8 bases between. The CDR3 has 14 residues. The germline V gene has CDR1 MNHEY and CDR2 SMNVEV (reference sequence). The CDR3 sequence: CASSSRGYNSPLHF. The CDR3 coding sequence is TGTGCCAGCAGTTCCCGGGGTTATAATTCACCCCTCCACTTT.